These 27 T cell receptor beta chains share one sample of origin, sequenced in a study of shared clonotypes between healthy human individuals. Profiled with immunoSEQ multiplex PCR; TCRdb holds only in-frame clones, not every one. This sample has approximately 1.9 million clones, with just over 90% found just once. Naivety among CD8 cells was defined by CD45RO negativity and positive CCR7 selection, thereby excluding terminally differentiated effector memory CD45RA+ cells. The sample taken for sequencing was naive CD8+ T cells from PBMCs. These receptors were taken from a man in his late teens or twenties in good health. Some clones in this sample may be carry-over from other donors' samples.

This sequence joins TRBV7-9 and TRBJ1-1; weak D call: TRBD1 (6 bases). Germline CDR1 reads SEHNR; CDR2 reads FQNEAQ (reference sequence). CDR3 length equals 14 residues. V was shortened by 1 base and J by 4 bases, with 10 bases between the two germline ends. The CDR3 loop reads CASSLVHRVTEAFF. Written as DNA, the CDR3 is TGTGCCAGCAGCTTAGTGCACAGGGTCACTGAAGCTTTCTTT. Filled out from reference TRBV7-9 and TRBJ1-1, the complete variable domain reads DTGVSQNPRHKITKRGQNVTFRCDPISEHNRLYWYRQTLGQGPEFLTYFQNEAQLEKSRLLSDRFSAERPKGSFSTLEIQRTEQGDSAMYLCASSLVHRVTEAFFGQGTRLTVV.

The chain joins TRBV28 to TRBJ1-2; 7 bases align to TRBD1. The CDR3 is 14 amino acids. The germline V gene encodes CDR1 MDHEN and CDR2 SYDVKM. The trim removed 5 bases at V and 4 bases at J, leaving 7 bases unmatched. The CDR3 DNA follows: TGTGCCAGCAGTCTAGACAGGGAAGGCTATGGCTACACCTTC. The encoded protein is CASSLDREGYGYTF.

This chain joins TRBV28 and TRBJ1-5, with unresolved D. Germline CDR1 reads MDHEN; CDR2 reads SYDVKM. V gave up 1 base and J gave up 5 bases, with 18 bases separating them. This CDR3 has 17 residues. The CDR3 coding sequence is TGTGCCAGCAGTTTATTGTTGCGGGCGGCAGGAGATCAGCCCCAGCATTTT. Its translation is CASSLLLRAAGDQPQHF.

The table lists this clone with a count of one. The chain combines TRBV7-9 with TRBJ2-2, with D maybe TRBD2 (6 bases). Per germline, CDR1 SEHNR and CDR2 FQNEAQ (reference sequence). This CDR3 has 14 amino acids. Trimming stripped 7 bases from V and 2 bases from J, with 11 bases between. This CDR3 reads CASTGADNTGELFF. As DNA, the CDR3 is TGTGCCAGCACGGGAGCCGACAACACCGGGGAGCTGTTTTTT.

The chain recombines TRBV6-1 with TRBJ2-7, with 9 nucleotides matching TRBD1. The CDR3 covers 15 residues. Germline assignment: CDR1 MNHNS and CDR2 SASEGT. J was trimmed by 0 bases and V by 4 bases; bases with no gene match: 4. CDR3: CASSVTGGGSYEQYF. The CDR3, as DNA: TGTGCCAGCAGTGTAACAGGGGGCGGCTCCTACGAGCAGTACTTC.

The gene calls are TRBV18 and TRBJ2-7, with D perhaps assigned TRBD1 or TRBD2 (5 bases each). This CDR3 has 13 residues. Germline CDR1 reads KGHSH; CDR2 reads LQKENI. V was shortened by 6 bases and J by 6 bases, with 15 bases between the two germline ends. CDR3 amino acids: CASSQLVGAEQYF. The CDR3 DNA follows: TGTGCCAGCTCGCAACTAGTAGGGGCCGAGCAGTACTTC.

The sample holds one count of this clone. The chain carries TRBV6-5 and TRBJ1-5; unclear D gene. Germline V CDR1 and CDR2: MNHEY, SVGAGI. Trimming cost V 2 bases and J 4 bases, with 6 bases left between them. The CDR3 runs 13 residues. CDR3 residues: CASSYRDNQPQHF. For the CDR3, the DNA is TGTGCCAGCAGTTACCGGGATAATCAGCCCCAGCATTTT.

The V and J genes are TRBV29-1 and TRBJ2-1; 14 bases are a match to TRBD2. This CDR3 spans 20 amino acids. CDR1 and CDR2 from the germline V gene are SQVTM and ANQGSEA. V was pared by 3 bases and J by 2 bases, with 15 bases of the junction left unmatched. As DNA, the CDR3 is TGCAGCGTTGAGTTGGGACTAGCGGGAGTAGGGACCAGTCCCTACAATGAGCAGTTCTTC. Protein sequence: CSVELGLAGVGTSPYNEQFF.

This clone was seen a few times. This rearrangement joins TRBV27 to TRBJ1-4; D is undetermined. The V gene lost 4 bases and the J gene lost 3 bases, with 6 bases spanning the gap. The CDR3 has 13 amino acids. Germline CDR1 is MNHEY and CDR2 is SMNVEV (reference sequence). CDR3 DNA: TGTGCCAGCAGTTACTCTCCTAATGAAAAACTGTTTTTT. This translates into CASSYSPNEKLFF.

The genes are TRBV29-1 and TRBJ2-2; TRBD2 matches 7 bases. With V trimmed by 0 bases and J by 5 bases, 12 bases remained unmatched. Per the germline V gene, CDR1 is SQVTM and CDR2 is ANQGSEA. The CDR3 sequence is 17 residues long. The CDR3 sequence is CSVEDLRGRDGTGELFF. In DNA, the CDR3 is TGCAGCGTTGAAGATCTTCGTGGGAGGGATGGGACCGGGGAGCTGTTTTTT.

This chain links TRBV7-9 with TRBJ2-2; 7 bases fit TRBD2. Per germline, CDR1 SEHNR and CDR2 FQNEAQ (reference sequence). The CDR3 sequence is 17 residues long. V dropped 6 bases and J dropped 1; count of bases not matched to a gene: 11. This CDR3 reads CASSPDSASGNTGELFF. DNA for the CDR3: TGTGCCAGCAGTCCCGATTCGGCTAGCGGGAACACCGGGGAGCTGTTTTTT. Based on the CDR3 plus reference TRBV7-9 and TRBJ2-2, the full variable domain is DTGVSQNPRHKITKRGQNVTFRCDPISEHNRLYWYRQTLGQGPEFLTYFQNEAQLEKSRLLSDRFSAERPKGSFSTLEIQRTEQGDSAMYLCASSPDSASGNTGELFFGEGSRLTVL.

The chain couples TRBV5-5 to TRBJ1-1; 8 bases are shared with TRBD1. The trim removed 1 base at V and 2 bases at J, leaving 10 bases unmatched. The CDR3 consists of 17 residues. Germline V lookup: CDR1 SGHKS, CDR2 YYEKEE (reference sequence). The chain's CDR3 is CASSLFRQGQRNTEAFF. DNA of the CDR3: TGTGCCAGCAGCTTGTTCCGACAGGGGCAAAGAAACACTGAAGCTTTCTTT.

This clone was seen more than once but under ten times. The chain combines TRBV28 with TRBJ2-4; 9 bases map to TRBD2. The CDR3 extends over 16 amino acids. The ends lost 2 bases at V and 0 bases at J; junction bases unmatched: 2. The germline V gene encodes CDR1 MDHEN and CDR2 SYDVKM. In DNA, the CDR3 is TGTGCCAGCAGTTTACTAGCGGGACTAGCCAAAAACATTCAGTACTTC. It is translated as CASSLLAGLAKNIQYF.

The chain combines TRBV9 with TRBJ1-1, with 7 bases that match TRBD1. Trimming at V came to 6 bases and at J to 4 bases, leaving 6 bases not matched to a gene. The CDR3 extends over 13 amino acids. The germline V gene encodes CDR1 SGDLS and CDR2 YYNGEE. CDR3 in amino acids: CASNYRGGTEAFF. The CDR3 DNA reads TGTGCCAGCAACTACAGGGGAGGCACTGAAGCTTTCTTT.

The gene calls are TRBV6-1 and TRBJ1-1; maybe TRBD1 (5 bases). The germline V gene has CDR1 MNHNS and CDR2 SASEGT. V gave up 3 bases and J gave up 0 bases, with 14 bases separating them. This CDR3 has 16 amino acids. This CDR3 is CASSDAGGHMNTEAFF. As DNA, the CDR3 is TGTGCCAGCAGTGACGCCGGGGGTCACATGAACACTGAAGCTTTCTTT.

The chain is built from TRBV11-2 and TRBJ2-4; D gene unclear. CDR3 length: 14 amino acids. The germline V and J ends were trimmed by 5 bases and 2 bases, with 10 bases remaining between them. CDR1 is SGHAT and CDR2 is FQNNGV in the germline V gene. In DNA, the CDR3 is TGTGCCAGCAGCCCCCCTTTGTCCAAAAACATTCAGTACTTC. Translated, it gives CASSPPLSKNIQYF.

The DNA for the CDR3 is TGTGCCAGCAGCTCCCCGACTAGCGGGAACCAAGAGACCCAGTACTTC. This sequence encodes CASSSPTSGNQETQYF. V usage is TRBV11-2 and J usage is TRBJ2-5; 11 bases align to TRBD2. This CDR3 spans 16 amino acids. Unmatched junction bases numbered 4, after V lost 4 bases and J lost 0 bases. Germline CDR1 reads SGHAT; CDR2 reads FQNNGV.

The chain couples TRBV11-2 to TRBJ2-1; possibly TRBD2 for D (6 bases). Germline V lookup: CDR1 SGHAT, CDR2 FQNNGV. Trimming took 0 bases from V and 5 from J, leaving 17 bases between them. The CDR3 runs to 17 residues. The CDR3 reads CASSLEGRLTGDNEQFF. DNA of the CDR3: TGTGCCAGCAGCTTAGAAGGCAGGCTTACGGGGGACAATGAGCAGTTCTTC.

V usage is TRBV7-9 and J usage is TRBJ2-7; D is possibly TRBD2 (5 bases). CDR1 and CDR2 from the germline V gene are SEHNR and FQNEAQ (reference sequence). The V end was cut by 4 bases, the J end by 4 bases, with 26 bases between. This CDR3 has 18 amino acids. CDR3 nucleotide sequence: TGTGCCAGCAGCTCGAGACAAAAAATTAGCGTCTCCGGGTACGAGCAGTACTTC. This encodes CASSSRQKISVSGYEQYF.

Comment on this clone: This same CDR3 is encoded by further DNA sequences in the sample. The chain joins TRBV11-2 to TRBJ2-7; the D gene could be TRBD1 or TRBD2 (5 bases each). Trimming pared 5 bases from V and 3 bases from J, leaving 14 bases between. This CDR3 comprises 14 residues. Germline values: CDR1 SGHAT, CDR2 FQNNGV. The CDR3 sequence: CASSPGTGYYEQYF. The CDR3 nucleotides are TGTGCCAGCAGCCCTGGGACCGGTTACTACGAGCAGTACTTC.

This clone was counted a few times. The J gene is TRBJ1-2, the V gene TRBV4-1; D is unresolved. This CDR3 region has 14 residues. V dropped 0 bases and J dropped 4 bases, with 9 bases sitting between them. The germline V gene has CDR1 MGHRA and CDR2 YSYEKL. CDR3 amino acids: CASSQDSGSYGYTF. CDR3 nucleotides: TGCGCCAGCAGCCAAGACTCCGGCAGCTATGGCTACACCTTC.

V usage is TRBV2 and J usage is TRBJ2-1, with TRBD1 identical over 8 bases. V dropped 0 bases and J dropped 4; count of bases not matched to a gene: 5. This CDR3 is built from 16 residues. Germline CDR1 and CDR2: SNHLY and FYNNEI. In nucleotides, the CDR3 is TGTGCCAGCAGTGAAGCGGGACAGGTACTTTACAATGAGCAGTTCTTC. This translates into CASSEAGQVLYNEQFF.

This rearrangement joins TRBV19 to TRBJ1-1; no firm D call. The CDR3 runs to 14 residues. Trimming took off 3 bases at V and 6 bases at J, with 14 bases between the two ends. The germline V gene has CDR1 LNHDA and CDR2 SQIVND (reference sequence). The chain's CDR3 is CASSIAGIEAEAFF. CDR3 nucleotide sequence: TGTGCCAGTAGTATCGCCGGAATAGAAGCTGAAGCTTTCTTT.

V gene TRBV15 combines with J gene TRBJ2-5, with 11 bases matching TRBD2. This CDR3 region has 16 residues. The germline V gene encodes CDR1 LNHNV and CDR2 YYDKDF (reference sequence). V lost 4 bases and J lost 4; bases outside the gene matches: 8. For the CDR3, the DNA is TGTGCCACCAGCAACGAACGAGGACTAGCGGGAGAGACCCAGTACTTC. This sequence encodes CATSNERGLAGETQYF.

This rearrangement joins TRBV28 to TRBJ2-7, with D possibly matching TRBD2 (6 bases). CDR1 and CDR2 (germline): MDHEN, SYDVKM. The CDR3 is made up of 15 amino acids. V was clipped by 5 bases and J by 2 bases, with 16 bases between them. The CDR3 region is CASSPGGMFTYEQYF. The CDR3, as DNA: TGTGCCAGCAGTCCTGGCGGGATGTTCACCTACGAGCAGTACTTC.

The V call is TRBV7-9, the J call TRBJ2-1, with TRBD2 identical over 7 bases. Germline V gene data show CDR1 as SEHNR and CDR2 as FQNEAQ (reference sequence). This CDR3 has 18 residues. V lost 0 bases to trimming and J lost 5 bases; unmatched junction nucleotides: 13. The CDR3 here is CASSLAPRPSGAHNEQFF. The CDR3, as DNA: TGTGCCAGCAGCTTAGCCCCACGGCCCAGCGGGGCCCACAATGAGCAGTTCTTC.

Concerning this clone: Other DNA sequences in this sample translate to the same CDR3. The rearrangement uses TRBV27 and TRBJ2-7; 10 bases line up with TRBD2. The trim removed 5 bases at V and 2 bases at J, leaving 3 bases unmatched. Germline CDR1 MNHEY, CDR2 SMNVEV (reference sequence). This CDR3 spans 14 amino acids. CDR3 DNA sequence: TGTGCCAGCAGTCCAGCGGGAGGGCCCTACGAGCAGTACTTC. Translating it yields CASSPAGGPYEQYF.